This passage covers 22 T cell receptor beta chains from one sample sequenced in a study of T cell changes during pregnancy in multiple sclerosis. Produced via immunoSEQ multiplex PCR; TCRdb's table is partial and in-frame only. The top ten hold roughly 19% of the sample, which has 17,000 or so clones, 80% to 85% seen once. Specimen: CD8+ T cells from peripheral blood mononuclear cells, collected in the third trimester of pregnancy. The source is a female donor in good health, enrolled as a control in a pregnancy study.

The chain links TRBV27 to TRBJ2-5; D remains ambiguous. Germline V CDR1 and CDR2: MNHEY, SMNVEV (reference sequence). V lost 10 bases and J 0 bases, leaving 6 bases between the germline ends. This CDR3 region has 11 residues. CDR3 nucleotide sequence: TGTGCCACCTTGTACCAAGAGACCCAGTACTTC. Protein sequence: CATLYQETQYF.

This clone was picked up a small number of times. The chain joins TRBV7-9 to TRBJ2-7, with a possible D match to TRBD2 (5 bases). Looked up from germline, CDR1 is SEHNR and CDR2 is FQNEAQ (reference sequence). The CDR3 has 18 amino acids. V lost 3 bases and J lost 4, with 25 bases in between. The CDR3 region is CASSLGVMVTPGGYEQYF. The CDR3 DNA reads TGTGCCAGCAGCTTGGGAGTGATGGTAACTCCGGGTGGGTACGAGCAGTACTTC.

The J gene is TRBJ2-1, the V gene TRBV14, with TRBD2 as a possible D gene (5 bases). V was shortened by 1 base and J by 3 bases, with 13 bases between the two germline ends. The germline V gene has CDR1 SGHDN and CDR2 FVKESK. The CDR3 is made up of 16 amino acids. The CDR3 protein is CASSQGGAVYYNEQFF. The DNA for the CDR3 is TGTGCCAGCAGCCAAGGCGGAGCGGTCTACTACAATGAGCAGTTCTTC.

This sequence joins TRBV6-4 and TRBJ2-2; D not certain. V was pared by 2 bases and J by 4 bases, with 2 bases between. In germline, CDR1 is MRHNA, CDR2 SNTAGT. The CDR3 covers 12 residues. The CDR3 nucleotides read TGTGCCAGCAGTGACCTCACCGGGGAGCTGTTTTTT. Encoded protein: CASSDLTGELFF.

The chain employs TRBV11-2 and TRBJ2-2; weak D call: TRBD2 (6 bases). V dropped 7 bases and J dropped 2 bases, with 14 bases sitting between them. The CDR3 contains 15 residues. Germline CDR1 SGHAT, CDR2 FQNNGV. CDR3 sequence (DNA): TGTGCCAGCATGCCTCGGGACTCTAACACCGGGGAGCTGTTTTTT. Translated: CASMPRDSNTGELFF. The full variable domain, its missing parts supplied by reference TRBV11-2 and TRBJ2-2, is EAGVAQSPRYKIIEKRQSVAFWCNPISGHATLYWYQQILGQGPKLLIQFQNNGVVDDSQLPKDRFSAERLKGVDSTLKIQPAKLEDSAVYLCASMPRDSNTGELFFGEGSRLTVL.

This chain connects TRBV30 to TRBJ2-7; TRBD1 agrees at 9 bases. The CDR3 has 14 residues. J was trimmed by 2 bases and V by 2 bases; bases with no gene match: 4. Germline V CDR1 and CDR2: GTSNPN, SVGIG (reference sequence). In DNA, the CDR3 is TGTGCCTGGAGTTGGGGGGACAGGGCCTACGAGCAGTACTTC. Residues: CAWSWGDRAYEQYF.

The rearrangement links TRBV19 to TRBJ2-5, with TRBD1 as a possible D gene (5 bases). The CDR3 loop spans 13 amino acids. V gave up 2 bases and J gave up 3 bases, with 7 bases separating them. Per germline, CDR1 LNHDA and CDR2 SQIVND (reference sequence). This chain's CDR3 is CASSISREETQYF. The CDR3 DNA sequence: TGTGCCAGTAGTATATCCAGGGAAGAGACCCAGTACTTC.

This clone has a single count. The gene calls are TRBV29-1 and TRBJ2-1; TRBD1 aligns across 8 bases. CDR1 is SQVTM and CDR2 is ANQGSEA in the germline V gene. There are 15 residues in the CDR3. The V and J ends lost 1 base and 6 bases, in that order; junction bases with no gene match: 8. The CDR3 is CSVEAVQGAVNEQFF. The CDR3 DNA reads TGCAGCGTTGAAGCGGTTCAGGGGGCTGTCAATGAGCAGTTCTTC.

This chain links TRBV4-1 with TRBJ1-1, with D perhaps TRBD1 (5 bases). The CDR3 consists of 15 residues. Trimming cost V 3 bases and J 7 bases, with 18 bases left between them. In germline, CDR1 is MGHRA, CDR2 YSYEKL. The CDR3 here is CASSHDEDGADEAFF. CDR3 nucleotide sequence: TGCGCCAGCAGCCATGACGAGGATGGGGCGGATGAAGCTTTCTTT.

Written as DNA, the CDR3 is TGTGCCAGCACATTCCGGGAGCAAGAGTCACCCCTCCACTTT. This sequence encodes CASTFREQESPLHF. The V and J genes are TRBV27 and TRBJ1-6; D is uncertain. The CDR3 loop spans 14 amino acids. Germline V gives CDR1 MNHEY, CDR2 SMNVEV (reference sequence). Trimming cost V 7 bases and J 10 bases, with 17 bases left between them.

The CDR3 DNA follows: TGTGCCTGGAGCGGGGGTGACCATCGGACCTTAGACACCGGGGAGCTGTTTTTT. Protein sequence: CAWSGGDHRTLDTGELFF. V gene TRBV30 combines with J gene TRBJ2-2; D is perhaps TRBD2 (6 bases). The CDR3 spans 18 residues. Germline V CDR1 and CDR2: GTSNPN, SVGIG (reference sequence). The germline V and J ends were trimmed by 3 bases and 3 bases, with 23 bases remaining between them.

The rearrangement joins TRBV29-1 to TRBJ2-1; 7 bases are shared with TRBD2. The CDR3 consists of 13 residues. The germline V gene encodes CDR1 SQVTM and CDR2 ANQGSEA. V lost 1 base and J lost 5; bases outside the gene matches: 2. The CDR3 nucleotides are TGCAGCGTTGAAGCGAGCGGGAACAATGAGCAGTTCTTC. It codes for CSVEASGNNEQFF.

V gene TRBV6-5 combines with J gene TRBJ2-5; 11 bases match TRBD2. Losses at the gene ends were 2 bases for V and 5 bases for J; bases not matched to a gene: 7. Per germline, CDR1 MNHEY and CDR2 SVGAGI. This CDR3 has 16 amino acids. The CDR3 DNA reads TGTGCCAGCAGTTACGGGCTAGCGGGGGGCGGGGAGACCCAGTACTTC. Translation: CASSYGLAGGGETQYF.

This clone was seen just once. The CDR3 DNA reads TGTGCCAGCAGACTAGCGGGAAGGAGCTCCTACAATGAGCAGTTCTTC. Its protein product is CASRLAGRSSYNEQFF. This chain joins TRBV2 and TRBJ2-1; 10 bases fit TRBD2. Germline V lookup: CDR1 SNHLY, CDR2 FYNNEI. J lost 0 bases, V lost 6 bases, and 5 bases had no gene match. The CDR3 has 16 residues.

The rearrangement joins TRBV5-6 to TRBJ2-5, with D possibly matching TRBD2 (7 bases). CDR1 SGHDT and CDR2 YYEEEE come from the germline V gene. This CDR3 has 15 residues. Trimming took off 0 bases at V and 5 bases at J, with 14 bases between the two ends. CDR3 nucleotide sequence: TGTGCCAGCAGCTTGGGCCGGGGCGGGGGCGAGACCCAGTACTTC. The encoded protein is CASSLGRGGGETQYF. Full variable domain (remainder filled in from reference TRBV5-6 and TRBJ2-5): DAGVTQSPTHLIKTRGQQVTLRCSPKSGHDTVSWYQQALGQGPQFIFQYYEEEERQRGNFPDRFSGHQFPNYSSELNVNALLLGDSALYLCASSLGRGGGETQYFGPGTRLLVL.

This chain uses TRBV10-3 with TRBJ2-7; tentative D call: TRBD2 (6 bases). This CDR3 has 14 residues. Between the trimmed V and J ends, which lost 2 bases and 4 bases, there was a span of 12 bases. The V gene's germline CDR1 is ENHRY and CDR2 SYGVKD. CDR3 protein: CAISERTTQYEQYF. The CDR3 region has the DNA TGTGCCATCAGTGAGAGGACTACCCAATACGAGCAGTACTTC.

V is TRBV6-5 and J is TRBJ1-1; D is undetermined. Germline CDR1 and CDR2: MNHEY and SVGAGI. V gave up 4 bases and J gave up 1 base, with 7 bases separating them. The CDR3 contains 13 residues. CDR3 nucleotides: TGTGCCAGCAGTTTTGAGGAGAACACTGAAGCTTTCTTT. Translation: CASSFEENTEAFF.

V usage is TRBV27 and J usage is TRBJ2-1, with D possibly being TRBD2 (7 bases). Per the germline V gene, CDR1 is MNHEY and CDR2 is SMNVEV (reference sequence). The CDR3 consists of 14 residues. With 4 bases removed from V and 8 bases from J, the gap between germline ends came to 15 bases. The CDR3 spells CASSSSEGGDEQFF. CDR3 in DNA: TGTGCCAGCAGTTCGAGCGAGGGGGGGGATGAGCAGTTCTTC.

This clone appeared once. The V gene is TRBV6-5, the J gene TRBJ2-3, with D maybe TRBD2 (5 bases). This CDR3 region has 14 residues. Germline CDR1 reads MNHEY; CDR2 reads SVGAGI. Trimming stripped 2 bases from V and 2 bases from J, with 8 bases between. The chain's CDR3 is CASSYNGDTDTQYF. The CDR3 nucleotides read TGTGCCAGCAGTTACAACGGGGACACAGATACGCAGTATTTT.

The chain combines TRBV19 with TRBJ2-7, with 9 bases fitting TRBD1. Germline trimming cut 5 bases from V and 3 bases from J; bases unmatched to any gene: 5. CDR1 is LNHDA and CDR2 is SQIVND in the germline V gene (reference sequence). The CDR3 spans 14 residues. CDR3 region: CASSPGTGSYEQYF. The CDR3 DNA reads as TGTGCCAGTAGTCCCGGGACAGGGAGCTACGAGCAGTACTTC.

The rearrangement joins TRBV6-4 to TRBJ1-2; no reliable D call. This CDR3 spans 14 amino acids. The germline CDR1 and CDR2 sequences are MRHNA and SNTAGT. Trimming pared 2 bases from V and 5 bases from J, leaving 12 bases between. In nucleotides, the CDR3 is TGTGCCAGCAGTGACGGGCCGGGGAAATATGGCTACACCTTC. Translated: CASSDGPGKYGYTF.

The gene calls are TRBV4-3 and TRBJ2-4; 7 bases fit TRBD2. J was trimmed by 6 bases and V by 4 bases; bases with no gene match: 3. Germline CDR1 and CDR2: LGHNA and YSLEER. The CDR3 has 13 residues. DNA for the CDR3: TGCGCCAGCAGCCCCGGCGGGGGAAACATTCAGTACTTC. Amino acids: CASSPGGGNIQYF.